This T cell receptor (beta chain) was profiled in a study of CD8+ T cells in alopecia areata. Study overall: A 6-month period off drug followed tofacitinib, which lasted 6 to 18 months. General study results and limits: Clonality in lesional scalp, especially alopecia totalis/universalis, exceeded that of normal scalp. Normal skin contains resident alphabeta T cells, and these are also sequenced in scalp samples.

This clone was found once. The antigen is not known. Looked up from germline, CDR1 is SGHNT and CDR2 is YYREEE (reference sequence). The junction had 6 bases not matched to a gene; V was cut back by 2 bases and J by 2 bases. This CDR3 region has 15 residues. Sorting separated CD4+ and CD8+ T cells out of PBMCs. Following extraction, RNA underwent reverse transcription to cDNA, which served as the sequencing template. Using immunoSEQ multiplex PCR, the repertoire was profiled, and TCRdb retains in-frame clones only, with some absent. The sample holds some 240,000 clones, 57% seen once. The chain combines TRBV5-4 with TRBJ1-2, with 7 bases matching TRBD1. Sequencing was performed on CD4+ T cells sorted from blood, taken at week 0. The TCR originated in a human donor with alopecia areata. The CDR3 coding sequence is TGTGCCAGCAGCTTAAAGGGACAGTTAAACTATGGCTACACCTTC. This gives the protein CASSLKGQLNYGYTF.